This T cell receptor beta chain was sequenced during a study of CD8 T cells in Susac syndrome. V dropped 0 bases and J dropped 1 base, with 10 bases sitting between them. The CDR3 runs to 16 residues. The germline V gene encodes CDR1 SGHRS and CDR2 YFSETQ. The count of this clonotype is one. Reverse transcription of roughly 0.45 to 1 ug RNA used random hexamers. Each CDR3 protein gets one entry after TCRdb re-called the immunoSEQ multiplex PCR reads with MiXCR. The table has 150,000 to 200,000 distinct CDR3 sequences, 85% to 95% seen once. The sequenced sample was CD4+ T cells from PBMCs. The V and J genes are TRBV5-1 and TRBJ2-2, with D uncertain. The source of this sequence is a human donor with Susac syndrome. The CDR3 region has the DNA TGCGCCAGCAGCTTGGCCCAGACGGGGAACACCGGGGAGCTGTTTTTT. Its translation is CASSLAQTGNTGELFF.